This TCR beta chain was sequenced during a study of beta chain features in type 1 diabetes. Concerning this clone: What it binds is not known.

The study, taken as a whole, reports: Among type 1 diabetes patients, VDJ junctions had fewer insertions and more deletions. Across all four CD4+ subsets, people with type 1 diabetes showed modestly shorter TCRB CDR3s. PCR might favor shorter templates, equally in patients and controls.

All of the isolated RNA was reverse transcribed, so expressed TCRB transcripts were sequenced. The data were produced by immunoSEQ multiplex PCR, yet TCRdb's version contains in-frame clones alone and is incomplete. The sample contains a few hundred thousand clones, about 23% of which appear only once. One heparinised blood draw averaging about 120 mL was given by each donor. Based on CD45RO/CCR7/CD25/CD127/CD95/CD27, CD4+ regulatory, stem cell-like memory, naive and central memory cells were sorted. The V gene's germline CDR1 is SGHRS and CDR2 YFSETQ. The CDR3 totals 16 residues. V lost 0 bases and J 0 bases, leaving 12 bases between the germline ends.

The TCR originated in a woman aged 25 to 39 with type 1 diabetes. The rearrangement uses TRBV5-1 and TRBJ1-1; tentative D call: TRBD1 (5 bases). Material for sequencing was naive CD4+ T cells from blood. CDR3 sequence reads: CASSLGTGNMNTEAFF. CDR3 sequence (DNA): TGCGCCAGCAGCTTGGGTACAGGCAACATGAACACTGAAGCTTTCTTT.